This T cell receptor (beta chain) was captured by sequencing in a study of blood T cell repertoires in COVID-19. Study as a whole: Sample material is recorded as cDNA or gDNA derived from T cells, B-cell-depleted T cells, or PBMCs.

Recruitment covered under 25 US areas and drew participants whose ages spanned roughly 18 to 90 years. The CDR3 covers 18 residues. Trimming stripped 3 bases from V and 3 bases from J, with 23 bases between. Germline CDR1 reads ENHRY; CDR2 reads SYGVKD. Authors' analysis steps: For nucleated cells, counts were estimated from reference gene primer amplification. The repertoire was sequenced with immunoSEQ multiplex PCR; TCRdb's copy has only in-frame clones and lacks some. V and J calls and clone size are those listed in that table; D and trimming were worked out from the DNA. The sample has around 200,000 clones; around 88% are singletons.

The source material was PBMCs or T cells enriched from blood (not recorded which). The TCR originated in a man aged 35 to 55 with acute COVID-19. This chain uses TRBV10-3 with TRBJ2-5, with a possible D match to TRBD2 (5 bases). CDR3 bases: TGTGCCATCAGTGAAGGAAGTCGGGGTTTTACCGCCAAAGAGACCCAGTACTTC. It is translated as CAISEGSRGFTAKETQYF.